This T cell receptor beta chain is from a study of graft-versus-host responses after intestinal transplantation. Turning to this clone: Its specificity is unknown.

The CDR3 loop spans 15 amino acids. Germline V gives CDR1 KGHSH, CDR2 LQKENI. Trimming cost V 6 bases and J 7 bases, with 19 bases left between them. Assay used: immunoSEQ multiplex PCR; TCRdb lists only in-frame clones, some missing. The profile shows some 120,000 clones, around nine tenths of them singletons. The chain employs TRBV18 and TRBJ2-1, with D perhaps being TRBD1 or TRBD2 (6 bases each). The sequence was collected from a human donor who received an intestinal transplant. The sequenced sample was unstimulated CD4+ T cells sorted from spleen or lymph node cells, obtained before intestinal transplant. The CDR3 region has the DNA TGTGCCAGCTCCCTTAGGGGGGCCTATGGGAATGAGCAGTTCTTC. This codes for CASSLRGAYGNEQFF.